This TCR beta chain originates from a study of shared clonotypes between healthy human individuals. Whole-study context: Plates per donor: three CD4 naive, three CD4 memory, two CD8 naive, one CD8 memory. Study-wide results and limits: Genetic and exposure-history diversity was limited by the few donors.

This table comes from immunoSEQ multiplex PCR, and its TCRdb copy is limited to in-frame clones, with some not included. This table has some 500,000 clones, around 95% appearing once. CDR3 length equals 13 residues. V was clipped by 4 bases and J by 5 bases; unmatched bases: 5. CDR1 and CDR2 (germline): KGHSH, LQKENI. Of note for this clone: Its antigen is unknown.

The sequence was obtained from a woman aged 30 to 39 in good health. V usage is TRBV18 and J usage is TRBJ2-7; 7 nucleotides match TRBD1. The source material was naive CD4+ T cells sorted from blood. Subset noted: CD45RA+ positively selected. The CDR3 spells CASSQGAFNEQYF. As DNA, the CDR3 is TGTGCCAGCTCACAGGGGGCTTTCAACGAGCAGTACTTC.